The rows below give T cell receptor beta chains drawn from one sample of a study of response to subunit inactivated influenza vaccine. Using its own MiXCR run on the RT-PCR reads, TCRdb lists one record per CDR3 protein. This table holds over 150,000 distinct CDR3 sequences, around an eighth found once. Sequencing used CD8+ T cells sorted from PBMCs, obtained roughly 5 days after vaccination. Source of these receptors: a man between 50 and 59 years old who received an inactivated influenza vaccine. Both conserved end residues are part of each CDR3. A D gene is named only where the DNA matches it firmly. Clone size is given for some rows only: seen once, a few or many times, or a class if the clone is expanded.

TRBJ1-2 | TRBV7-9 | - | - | CASSLGAHVGGYTF | TGTGCCAGCAGCTTAGGTGCCCATGTGGGAGGCTACACCTTC
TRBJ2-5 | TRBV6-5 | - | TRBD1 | CASSYSDREETQYF | TGTGCCAGCAGTTACTCAGACAGGGAAGAGACCCAGTACTTC
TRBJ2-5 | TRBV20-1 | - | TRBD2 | CSAAGGGTPQETQYF | TGCAGTGCTGCGGGGGGCGGGACTCCTCAAGAGACCCAGTACTTC
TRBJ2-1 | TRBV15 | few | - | CATSNSRWNEQFF | TGTGCCACCAGCAACTCCAGGTGGAATGAGCAGTTCTTC
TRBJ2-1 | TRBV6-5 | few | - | CASSSGAIYNEQFF | TGTGCCAGCAGTTCCGGGGCGATCTACAATGAGCAGTTCTTC
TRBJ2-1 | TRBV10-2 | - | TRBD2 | CASSGLIAGTGNEQFF | TGCGCCAGCAGTGGTCTTATAGCGGGAACTGGGAATGAGCAGTTCTTC
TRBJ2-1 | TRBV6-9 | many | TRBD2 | CASRRTSGASYNEQFF | TGTGCCAGCAGAAGGACTAGCGGAGCATCCTACAATGAGCAGTTCTTC
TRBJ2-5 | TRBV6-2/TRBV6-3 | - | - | CASSSGRSQETQYF | TGTGCCAGCAGTTCGGGACGTAGCCAAGAGACCCAGTACTTC
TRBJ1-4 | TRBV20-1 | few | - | CSARVGAFGEKLFF | TGCAGTGCTAGAGTAGGAGCTTTTGGAGAAAAACTGTTTTTT
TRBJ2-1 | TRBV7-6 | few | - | CASSLEGDGAGEQFF | TGTGCCAGCAGCTTAGAGGGCGACGGGGCGGGAGAGCAGTTCTTC
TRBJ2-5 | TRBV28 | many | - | CASSPLEGETQYF | TGTGCCAGCAGTCCTCTTGAGGGAGAGACCCAGTACTTC
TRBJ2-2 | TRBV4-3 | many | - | CASSQDLVREGTGELFF | TGCGCCAGCAGCCAAGATCTTGTCAGGGAAGGCACCGGGGAGCTGTTTTTT
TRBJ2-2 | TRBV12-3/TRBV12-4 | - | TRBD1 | CASSETGESSGELFF | TGTGCCAGCAGTGAGACAGGGGAGTCGTCCGGGGAGCTGTTTTTT
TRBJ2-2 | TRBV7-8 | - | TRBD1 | CASSGRQGSTGELFF | TGTGCCAGCAGCGGTCGACAGGGCAGCACCGGGGAGCTGTTTTTT
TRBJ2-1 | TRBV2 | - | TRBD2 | CATNLAGVNYNEQFF | TGTGCCACCAACCTAGCGGGAGTTAACTACAATGAGCAGTTCTTC
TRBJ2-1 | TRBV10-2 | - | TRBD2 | CASNLAGGPYNEQFF | TGCGCCAGCAATTTAGCGGGAGGGCCCTACAATGAGCAGTTCTTC
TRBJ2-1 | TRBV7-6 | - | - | CASSLVLTHNEQFF | TGTGCCAGCAGCTTAGTGCTTACACACAATGAGCAGTTCTTC
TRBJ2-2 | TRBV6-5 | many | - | CASSYSVGEGELFF | TGTGCCAGCAGTTACTCGGTGGGGGAGGGGGAGCTGTTTTTT
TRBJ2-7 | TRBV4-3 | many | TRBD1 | CASSQDWTGGNEQYF | TGCGCCAGCAGCCAAGACTGGACAGGGGGTAATGAGCAGTACTTC
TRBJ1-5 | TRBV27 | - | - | CASSLSNGQPQHF | TGTGCCAGCAGTTTATCCAACGGCCAGCCCCAGCATTTT
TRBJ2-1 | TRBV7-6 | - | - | CASSLATGGGREYYNEQFF | TGTGCCAGCAGCTTAGCTACAGGGGGTGGGCGGGAGTACTACAATGAGCAGTTCTTC
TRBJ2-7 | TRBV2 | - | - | CASSLRRDSYEQYF | TGTGCCAGCAGTTTACGACGGGACTCCTACGAGCAGTACTTC
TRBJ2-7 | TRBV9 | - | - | CASSVGYLGSYEQYF | TGTGCCAGCAGCGTAGGGTATCTGGGATCCTACGAGCAGTACTTC
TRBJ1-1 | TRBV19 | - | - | CASSMRTEAFF | TGTGCCAGTAGTATGCGAACTGAAGCTTTCTTT
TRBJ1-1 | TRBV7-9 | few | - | CASSLAGVSHTEAFF | TGTGCCAGCAGCTTAGCAGGAGTCAGTCACACTGAAGCTTTCTTT
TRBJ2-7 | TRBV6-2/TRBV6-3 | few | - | CASSYGIEQYF | TGTGCCAGCAGTTATGGGATAGAGCAGTACTTC
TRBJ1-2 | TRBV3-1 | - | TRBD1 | CASSNLTGGTEANYGYTF | TGTGCCAGCAGCAATTTAACAGGGGGAACCGAGGCTAACTATGGCTACACCTTC
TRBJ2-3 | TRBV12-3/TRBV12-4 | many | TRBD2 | CASSGGGGSTDTQYF | TGTGCCAGCAGTGGAGGCGGGGGGAGCACAGATACGCAGTATTTT
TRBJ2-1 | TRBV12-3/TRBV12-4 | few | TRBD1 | CASSPRQGQSYNEQFF | TGTGCCAGCAGCCCCCGACAGGGGCAATCCTACAATGAGCAGTTCTTC
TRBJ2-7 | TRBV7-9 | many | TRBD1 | CASSWGTDYEQYF | TGTGCCAGCAGCTGGGGGACAGACTACGAGCAGTACTTC
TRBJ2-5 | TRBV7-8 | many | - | CASSSNQGQVEETQYF | TGTGCCAGCAGCTCCAATCAGGGGCAGGTAGAAGAGACCCAGTACTTC
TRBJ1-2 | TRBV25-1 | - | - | CASSEWGNYGYTF | TGTGCCAGCAGTGAGTGGGGAAACTATGGCTACACCTTC
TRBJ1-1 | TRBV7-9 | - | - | CASSLGLGLSTEAFF | TGTGCCAGCAGCTTAGGTTTAGGGCTGAGCACTGAAGCTTTCTTT
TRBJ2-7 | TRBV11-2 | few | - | CASSGGGWYEQYF | TGTGCCAGCAGCGGGGGAGGTTGGTACGAGCAGTACTTC
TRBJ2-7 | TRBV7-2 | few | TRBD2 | CASSSSWRERNEQYF | TGTGCCAGCAGCTCCTCATGGCGGGAGAGGAACGAGCAGTACTTC
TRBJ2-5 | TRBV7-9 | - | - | CASSLVMGETQYF | TGTGCCAGCAGCTTAGTAATGGGGGAGACCCAGTACTTC
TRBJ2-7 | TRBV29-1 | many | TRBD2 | CSVASGKTYEQYF | TGCAGCGTTGCCAGCGGGAAAACCTACGAGCAGTACTTC
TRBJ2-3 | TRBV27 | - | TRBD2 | CASSLGLAGYTDTQYF | TGTGCCAGCAGTTTAGGGCTAGCGGGCTACACAGATACGCAGTATTTT
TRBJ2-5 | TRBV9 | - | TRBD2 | CASSVSGRETQYF | TGTGCCAGCAGCGTTAGCGGGAGAGAGACCCAGTACTTC
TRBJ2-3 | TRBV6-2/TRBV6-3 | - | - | CASSYTTWAGASTDTQYF | TGTGCCAGCAGTTACACCACTTGGGCGGGGGCCTCCACAGATACGCAGTATTTT
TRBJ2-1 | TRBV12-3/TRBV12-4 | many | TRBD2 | CASSISGGFNEQFF | TGTGCCAGCAGTATAAGCGGGGGGTTTAATGAGCAGTTCTTC
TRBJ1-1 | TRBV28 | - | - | CASSRGESGAFF | TGTGCCAGCAGCCGAGGGGAAAGCGGAGCTTTCTTT
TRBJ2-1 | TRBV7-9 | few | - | CASSLLTDNEQFF | TGTGCCAGCAGCTTACTTACGGACAATGAGCAGTTCTTC
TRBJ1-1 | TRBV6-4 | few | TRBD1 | CASSDSSPNLTGGLNTEAFF | TGTGCCAGCAGTGACTCATCTCCTAATTTAACAGGGGGCCTGAACACTGAAGCTTTCTTT
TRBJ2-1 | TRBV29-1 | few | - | CSVDTGDSSYNEQFF | TGCAGCGTTGATACTGGGGATAGCTCCTACAATGAGCAGTTCTTC
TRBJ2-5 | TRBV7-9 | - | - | CASSLGKVAQYF | TGTGCCAGCAGCCTGGGAAAGGTAGCCCAGTACTTC